This TCR beta chain was obtained from a study of T cell clonotyping in hematopoietic cell transplantation. The sample's time point: recipient sample about 28 days before transplant, after cytoreduction. Trimming removed 3 bases from V and 5 bases from J; junction bases left unmatched: 5. CDR1 SQVTM and CDR2 ANQGSEA come from the germline V gene. The CDR3 has 14 residues. Method: immunoSEQ multiplex PCR; TCRdb's copy keeps in-frame clones and lacks some. Of tens of thousands of clones detected, more than 70% appear once; the ten largest clones hold approximately 5.9%. The gene calls are TRBV29-1 and TRBJ2-5; the match to TRBD1 covers 11 bases. This receptor was obtained from a man aged 50 to 59 with myelodysplastic syndrome. Some clones in this sample may be carry-over from other donors' samples. Here the sequenced sample was peripheral blood mononuclear cells, taken before stem cell transplant. CDR3 sequence: CSVDGDRGGETQYF. The CDR3 DNA sequence: TGCAGCGTTGATGGGGACAGGGGGGGGGAGACCCAGTACTTC.